This T cell receptor (beta chain) was captured by sequencing in a study of T cells after yellow fever vaccination. This clonotype was seen repeatedly, ten times or more. Study results and caveats: Almost all vaccine-responding clonotypes went undetected in sorted memory subsets on day 0. Clones that expanded after primary vaccination mostly reappeared after the booster (around 96% CD4, around 87% CD8). Only a minor proportion of clonotypes was detected across both CD4 and CD8 compartments.

TCRdb processed the 5' RACE reads anew with MiXCR; each CDR3 protein has one entry. The data hold more than 25,000 distinct CDR3 sequences, with less than 7% observed a single time. Germline CDR1 DFQATT, CDR2 SNEGSKA (reference sequence). The CDR3 consists of 13 residues. The chain links TRBV20-1 to TRBJ2-1; the match to TRBD2 covers 13 bases. The source was PBMCs, either bulk or a sorted T-cell subset (CD4+, CD8+, memory, or dextramer-sorted; not recorded which), collected 15 days after the yellow fever booster vaccination. The sequence derives from a man aged 25 to 45 who received the YFV17D yellow fever vaccine. The CDR3 DNA reads as TGCAGGACTAGCGGGAGGAAGTACAATGAGCAGTTCTTC. This translates into CRTSGRKYNEQFF.